The 30 T cell receptor beta chains reported below all come from one sample, sequenced in a study of T-cell reconstitution after alpha-beta-depleted transplantation in children. Unique molecular identifiers featured in how the TCRbeta library was prepared. In TCRdb, the PCR reads were re-called with MiXCR into one record per CDR3 protein. Of fewer than 250,000 distinct CDR3 sequences in the sample, approximately 17% were seen once. Sequencing was performed on PBMCs, mostly from graft donor cells, taken 360 days after TCRalphabeta/CD19-depleted stem cell transplant. The receptors originated from a male patient aged 2 to 9 who had a stem cell transplant for acute lymphoblastic leukemia, so the T cells may come from the graft donor.

Note on this clonotype: Relative to the germline gene, one junction end is altered; a read error may explain this. The chain joins TRBV12-3 or TRBV12-4 to TRBJ1-1; 9 bases agree with TRBD1. The CDR3 extends over 18 amino acids. Here the CDR3 DNA reads TGTACCAGCAGTTTTGTGGGGACAGGGTCCAAAATGAACACTGAAGCTTTCTTT. As protein: CTSSFVGTGSKMNTEAFF.

The rearrangement links TRBV6-2 or TRBV6-3 to TRBJ2-7; a possible D gene is TRBD1 (6 bases). Germline values: CDR1 MNHEY, CDR2 SVGEGT. With 5 bases removed from V and 1 base from J, the gap between germline ends came to 27 bases. The CDR3 is made up of 19 amino acids. The DNA for the CDR3 is TGTGCCAGCAGTAGGCCCCCGCGACTCCGCCAGGGGCCTTCCTACGAGCAGTACTTC. It codes for CASSRPPRLRQGPSYEQYF.

This clonotype was seen more than once but under ten times. This chain links TRBV4-2 with TRBJ2-4, with a possible D match to TRBD1 (5 bases). The CDR3 has 17 amino acids. Germline CDR1 is LGHNA and CDR2 is YNFKEQ. V lost 0 bases to trimming and J lost 0 bases, with 12 bases between them. The CDR3 DNA reads TGTGCCAGCAGCCAAGATGGGGCGACCATAGCCAAAAACATTCAGTACTTC. Translated: CASSQDGATIAKNIQYF.

This clonotype has only a few counts. This chain uses TRBV29-1 with TRBJ2-3, with 14 bases lining up with TRBD2. Germline V gene data show CDR1 as SQVTM and CDR2 as ANQGSEA. CDR3 length equals 17 residues. The J segment lost 4 bases and the V segment lost 5 bases, leaving 11 bases of the junction unmatched. This chain's CDR3 is CSVTRLAGGLGADTQYF. CDR3 sequence (DNA): TGCAGCGTTACCCGACTAGCGGGAGGGCTAGGGGCAGATACGCAGTATTTT.

This clonotype appeared a few times. CDR3 region: CSASLPGKVAGNTIYF. The CDR3, as DNA: TGCAGTGCTAGTTTGCCAGGGAAAGTCGCTGGAAACACCATATATTTT. The chain couples TRBV20-1 to TRBJ1-3, with D maybe TRBD1 (5 bases). The CDR3 covers 16 residues. Germline CDR1 DFQATT, CDR2 SNEGSKA (reference sequence). V was clipped by 3 bases and J by 2 bases, with 17 bases between them.

This clonotype was seen at least ten times. The chain uses TRBV7-9 and TRBJ2-1; 10 bases align to TRBD1. V lost 5 bases and J lost 6; bases outside the gene matches: 10. The CDR3 covers 16 residues. CDR1 and CDR2 from the germline V gene are SEHNR and FQNEAQ (reference sequence). The DNA for the CDR3 is TGTGCCAGCAGCCCCCGTCCCGGGACAGGGGTCAATGAGCAGTTCTTC. Its protein product is CASSPRPGTGVNEQFF.

The chain links TRBV4-2 to TRBJ2-7; D is possibly TRBD1 (5 bases). Germline V gene sequence: CDR1 LGHNA, CDR2 YNFKEQ. CDR3 length equals 18 residues. The V end was cut by 4 bases, the J end by 0 bases, with 22 bases between. CDR3 region: CASSLRFQGLGLSYEQYF. CDR3 coding DNA: TGTGCCAGCAGCCTAAGATTTCAGGGCCTGGGCCTCTCCTACGAGCAGTACTTC.

V is TRBV11-3 and J is TRBJ2-5, with D possibly matching TRBD2 (6 bases). The CDR3 covers 13 residues. Germline V gene lookup returns CDR1 SGHNT and CDR2 YENEEA. The ends were cut back, 1 base at V and 4 bases at J, with 7 bases in the middle. The CDR3 coding sequence is TGTGCCAGCAGCTTAGTTAGCGGAGAGACCCAGTACTTC. It encodes CASSLVSGETQYF.

This clonotype was seen at least ten times. The chain recombines TRBV6-5 with TRBJ2-5; D ambiguous. Trimming pared 0 bases from V and 1 base from J, leaving 9 bases between. This CDR3 contains 15 residues. Germline V lookup: CDR1 MNHEY, CDR2 SVGAGI. In DNA, the CDR3 is TGTGCCAGCAGTTACTCGACTCTAGGCCAAGAGACCCAGTACTTC. Its translation: CASSYSTLGQETQYF.

This clonotype was found a few times. The CDR3: CASSLTLGQAPYEQYF. As DNA, the CDR3 is TGTGCCAGCAGTTTAACCCTAGGACAGGCGCCCTACGAGCAGTACTTC. The J gene is TRBJ2-7, the V gene TRBV12-3 or TRBV12-4, with 7 bases fitting TRBD1. The CDR3 sequence is 16 residues long. The trim removed 2 bases at V and 2 bases at J, leaving 9 bases unmatched.

This clonotype has ten or more counts. V gene TRBV12-3 or TRBV12-4 combines with J gene TRBJ1-1; 8 bases map to TRBD1. Germline trimming cut 3 bases from V and 2 bases from J; bases unmatched to any gene: 8. The CDR3 spans 16 residues. The CDR3 sequence is CASSFRHRGYNTEAFF. Written as DNA, the CDR3 is TGTGCCAGCAGTTTTCGACACAGGGGGTACAACACTGAAGCTTTCTTT.

The sample holds a few counts of this clonotype. The chain links TRBV15 to TRBJ1-1, with D possibly being TRBD1 (5 bases). V lost 8 bases, J lost 0 bases, and 10 bases lay in between. Germline V gives CDR1 LNHNV, CDR2 YYDKDF (reference sequence). CDR3 size: 13 residues. The CDR3 loop is CATAGGLNTEAFF. The CDR3 nucleotides are TGTGCCACCGCGGGGGGGTTGAACACTGAAGCTTTCTTT.

The chain uses TRBV7-2 and TRBJ1-1, with 9 positions matching TRBD1. V gave up 3 bases and J gave up 2 bases; unmatched junction bases: 7. This CDR3 has 16 amino acids. Germline V gene sequence: CDR1 SGHTA, CDR2 FQGNSA. CDR3 sequence reads: CASSFTGQGGNTEAFF. CDR3 coding DNA: TGTGCCAGCAGCTTTACGGGACAGGGTGGAAACACTGAAGCTTTCTTT.

This clonotype was counted only a few times. The V gene is TRBV5-5, the J gene TRBJ2-2, with 8 nucleotides matching TRBD1. The germline V gene encodes CDR1 SGHKS and CDR2 YYEKEE (reference sequence). The CDR3 covers 16 residues. V shed 5 bases, J shed 7 bases, and the junction held 13 bases outside the gene matches. CDR3 residues: CASRNLWTGLYGELFF. For the CDR3, the DNA is TGTGCCAGCAGGAATCTTTGGACAGGGTTGTACGGGGAGCTGTTTTTT.

The table lists this clonotype with a few counts. This sequence joins TRBV3-1 and TRBJ2-2; D call uncertain. The CDR3 is 12 residues long. Germline loops: CDR1 LGHDT, CDR2 YNNKEL (reference sequence). V was shortened by 0 bases and J by 6 bases, with 2 bases between the two germline ends. In nucleotides, the CDR3 is TGTGCCAGCAGCCAAGATCCCGGGGAGCTGTTTTTT. Protein sequence: CASSQDPGELFF.

This rearrangement joins TRBV20-1 to TRBJ1-5; unclear D gene. V was cut by 3 bases and J by 2 bases, with 8 bases left in between. The CDR3 is 13 residues long. From germline, CDR1 is DFQATT and CDR2 SNEGSKA (reference sequence). CDR3 bases: TGCAGTGCTAGCCTTCGGGGCAATCAGCCCCAGCATTTT. Translated: CSASLRGNQPQHF.

This clonotype was detected a few times. This chain joins TRBV5-6 and TRBJ2-7; D not resolved. V was pared by 4 bases and J by 3 bases, with 14 bases between. In germline, CDR1 is SGHDT, CDR2 YYEEEE. This CDR3 has 14 residues. CDR3 coding DNA: TGTGCCAGCAGCCCCGGGCTTAATAACTACGAGCAGTACTTC. This codes for CASSPGLNNYEQYF.

The J gene is TRBJ2-7, the V gene TRBV6-1; TRBD2 matches 7 bases. Germline loops: CDR1 MNHNS, CDR2 SASEGT. The CDR3 sequence is 15 residues long. After removal of 8 bases from V and 1 base from J, the junction contained 11 bases not matched to a gene. CDR3 bases: TGTGCCAGCGGGTCAATAGCGGGCGTATCCTACGAGCAGTACTTC. As protein: CASGSIAGVSYEQYF.

This rearrangement joins TRBV20-1 to TRBJ2-1, with a possible D match to TRBD1 (5 bases). The CDR3 is made up of 13 amino acids. The germline V gene has CDR1 DFQATT and CDR2 SNEGSKA (reference sequence). V was cut by 2 bases and J by 7 bases, with 12 bases left in between. CDR3 bases: TGCAGTGCTAGACCTGGCAGGGAAAATGAGCAGTTCTTC. It yields the protein CSARPGRENEQFF.

The CDR3 DNA sequence: TGTGCCAGCAGAAAGGGGGGGGGACACACTGAAGCTTTCTTT. As protein: CASRKGGGHTEAFF. V and J are TRBV13 and TRBJ1-1, with a weak D call TRBD1 (6 bases). Germline V gene sequence: CDR1 PRHDT, CDR2 FYEKMQ (reference sequence). Trimming took off 6 bases at V and 3 bases at J, with 14 bases between the two ends. The CDR3 contains 14 residues.

This clonotype appeared a few times. The chain is built from TRBV6-1 and TRBJ2-7, with 8 bases fitting TRBD1. Unmatched junction bases numbered 16, after V lost 10 bases and J lost 5 bases. The CDR3 consists of 15 residues. Germline V lookup: CDR1 MNHNS, CDR2 SASEGT. The DNA of the CDR3 is TGTGCCACATCGGGACAGGTCCACCTTGGGAACGAGCAGTACTTC. This encodes CATSGQVHLGNEQYF.

The rearrangement links TRBV7-9 to TRBJ1-3; possible D gene TRBD1, 6 bases. Trimming took off 1 base at V and 0 bases at J, with 7 bases between the two ends. This CDR3 spans 15 amino acids. Germline V gene sequence: CDR1 SEHNR, CDR2 FQNEAQ (reference sequence). CDR3 sequence: CASSLDRDSGNTIYF. As DNA, the CDR3 is TGTGCCAGCAGCTTAGACAGGGACTCTGGAAACACCATATATTTT.

This clonotype was seen a handful of times. The V gene is TRBV4-3, the J gene TRBJ1-3; 9 bases align to TRBD1. The CDR3 contains 18 residues. The junction had 13 bases not matched to a gene; V was cut back by 0 bases and J by 7 bases. Germline-derived CDR1 and CDR2 are LGHNA and YSLEER. DNA of the CDR3: TGCGCCAGCAGCCAAGAGTTGTATCGAAGGGACAGGGCGAACACCATATATTTT. Its protein product is CASSQELYRRDRANTIYF.

The V call is TRBV29-1, the J call TRBJ2-3, with 9 bases identical to TRBD1. This CDR3 region has 14 residues. V shed 6 bases, J shed 7 bases, and the junction held 11 bases outside the gene matches. CDR1 and CDR2 from the germline V gene are SQVTM and ANQGSEA. The CDR3 DNA is TGCAGCGTGGGGACAGGGAACCAGGGATATACGCAGTATTTT. Translating it yields CSVGTGNQGYTQYF.

This clonotype was picked up many times. The J gene is TRBJ2-2, the V gene TRBV10-3, with TRBD1 identical over 7 bases. CDR1 and CDR2 (germline): ENHRY, SYGVKD. The CDR3 is made up of 13 amino acids. V shed 7 bases, J shed 7 bases, and the junction held 6 bases outside the gene matches. This CDR3 reads CAITDREDGELFF. CDR3 nucleotide sequence: TGTGCCATCACCGACAGGGAAGACGGGGAGCTGTTTTTT.

The rearrangement uses TRBV6-5 and TRBJ2-1; no clear D. Germline CDR1 reads MNHEY; CDR2 reads SVGAGI. The germline V and J ends were trimmed by 0 bases and 0 bases, with 9 bases remaining between them. The CDR3 has 16 residues. The CDR3 reads CASSYSRVNSYNEQFF. The CDR3 DNA reads as TGTGCCAGCAGTTACTCTCGGGTGAACTCCTACAATGAGCAGTTCTTC.

The rearrangement joins TRBV7-2 to TRBJ1-4; D not certain. The CDR3 extends over 15 amino acids. Germline V lookup: CDR1 SGHTA, CDR2 FQGNSA. The V end was cut by 5 bases, the J end by 8 bases, with 18 bases between. CDR3 DNA sequence: TGTGCCAGCAGCCCTGATCTCGGCCGAAGAGAAAAACTGTTTTTT. It codes for CASSPDLGRREKLFF.

Here the CDR3 reads CATSRLINTAYEQYF. The DNA of the CDR3 is TGTGCCACCAGCAGACTTATAAATACCGCCTACGAGCAGTACTTC. The chain couples TRBV15 to TRBJ2-7, with D hard to call. Germline lookup yields CDR1 LNHNV and CDR2 YYDKDF (reference sequence). The V gene lost 2 bases and the J gene lost 2 bases, with 13 bases spanning the gap. There are 15 residues in the CDR3.

The rearrangement links TRBV12-3 or TRBV12-4 to TRBJ1-2, with 9 bases that match TRBD1. The CDR3 is 14 amino acids. V shed 0 bases and J 8 bases; nucleotides not matched to a gene: 4. CDR3 sequence: CASSLADRGGGYTF. In nucleotides, the CDR3 is TGTGCCAGCAGTTTAGCCGACAGGGGGGGCGGCTACACCTTC.

This clonotype has just a few counts. This chain's CDR3 is CASSQVNAGADTQYF. The CDR3 nucleotides read TGCGCCAGCAGCCAAGTCAACGCGGGGGCAGATACGCAGTATTTT. The rearrangement joins TRBV4-3 to TRBJ2-3; 7 bases line up with TRBD2. Germline V CDR1 and CDR2: LGHNA, YSLEER. Germline trimming cut 1 base from V and 4 bases from J; bases unmatched to any gene: 5. CDR3 length: 15 amino acids.